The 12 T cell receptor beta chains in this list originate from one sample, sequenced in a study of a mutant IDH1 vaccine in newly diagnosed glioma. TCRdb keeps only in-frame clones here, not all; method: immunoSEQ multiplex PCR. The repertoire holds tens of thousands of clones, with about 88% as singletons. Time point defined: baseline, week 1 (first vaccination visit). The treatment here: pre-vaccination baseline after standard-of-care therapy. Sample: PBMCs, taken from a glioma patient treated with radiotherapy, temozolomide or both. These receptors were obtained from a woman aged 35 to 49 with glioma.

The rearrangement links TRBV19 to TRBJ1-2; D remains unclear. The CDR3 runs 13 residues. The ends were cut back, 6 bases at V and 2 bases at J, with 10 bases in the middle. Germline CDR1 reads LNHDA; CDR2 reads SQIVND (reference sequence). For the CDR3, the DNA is TGTGCCAGTAGGACAACCGCCAACTATGGCTACACCTTC. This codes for CASRTTANYGYTF.

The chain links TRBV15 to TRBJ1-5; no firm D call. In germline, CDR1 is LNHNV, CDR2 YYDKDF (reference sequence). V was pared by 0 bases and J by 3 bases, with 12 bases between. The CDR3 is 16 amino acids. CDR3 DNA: TGTGCCACCAGCAGAGATTCCTTAAACTACAATCAGCCCCAGCATTTT. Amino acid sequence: CATSRDSLNYNQPQHF.

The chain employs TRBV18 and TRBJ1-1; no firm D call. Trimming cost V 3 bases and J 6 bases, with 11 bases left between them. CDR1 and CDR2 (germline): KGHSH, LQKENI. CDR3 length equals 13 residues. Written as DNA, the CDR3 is TGTGCCAGCTCACCGCAACGGTATGCTGAAGCTTTCTTT. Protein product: CASSPQRYAEAFF.

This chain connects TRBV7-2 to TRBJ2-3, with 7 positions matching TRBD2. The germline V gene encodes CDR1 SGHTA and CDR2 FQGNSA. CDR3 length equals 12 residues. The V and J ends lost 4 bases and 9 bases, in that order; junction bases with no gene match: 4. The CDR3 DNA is TGTGCCAGCAGCTATCAAGCGGGGACGCAGTATTTT. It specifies CASSYQAGTQYF.

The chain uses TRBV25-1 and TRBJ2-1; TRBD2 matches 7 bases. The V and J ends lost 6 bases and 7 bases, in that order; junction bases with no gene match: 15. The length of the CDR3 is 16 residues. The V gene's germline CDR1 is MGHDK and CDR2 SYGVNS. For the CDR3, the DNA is TGTGCCAGCAGCGGGCTTGCGGGAGAGCCTCCAAATGAGCAGTTCTTC. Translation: CASSGLAGEPPNEQFF.

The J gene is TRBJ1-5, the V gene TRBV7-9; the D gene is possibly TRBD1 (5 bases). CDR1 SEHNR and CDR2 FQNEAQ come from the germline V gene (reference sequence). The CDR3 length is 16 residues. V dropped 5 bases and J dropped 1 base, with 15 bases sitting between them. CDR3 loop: CASSPPGPASNQPQHF. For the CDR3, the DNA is TGTGCCAGCAGCCCCCCGGGACCGGCCAGCAATCAGCCCCAGCATTTT.

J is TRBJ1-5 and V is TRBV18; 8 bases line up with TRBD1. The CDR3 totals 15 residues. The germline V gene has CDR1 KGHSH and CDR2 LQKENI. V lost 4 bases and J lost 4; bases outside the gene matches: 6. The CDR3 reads CASSLTGGGNQPQHF. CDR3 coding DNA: TGTGCCAGCTCACTCACAGGGGGTGGGAATCAGCCCCAGCATTTT.

In DNA, the CDR3 is TGCGCCAGCAGCTTTGTAACCACCGGGGAGCTGTTTTTT. Translated, it gives CASSFVTTGELFF. The chain carries TRBV10-1 and TRBJ2-2, with D unclear. The CDR3 consists of 13 residues. With 6 bases removed from V and 4 bases from J, the gap between germline ends came to 9 bases. Germline V CDR1 and CDR2: WNHNN, SYGVQD (reference sequence).

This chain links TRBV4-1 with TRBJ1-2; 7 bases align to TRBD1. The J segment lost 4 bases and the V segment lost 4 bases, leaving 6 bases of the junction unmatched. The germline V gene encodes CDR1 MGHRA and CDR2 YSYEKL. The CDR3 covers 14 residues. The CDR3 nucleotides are TGCGCCAGCAGCCGTCCCGGGACAGCCTATGGCTACACCTTC. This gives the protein CASSRPGTAYGYTF.

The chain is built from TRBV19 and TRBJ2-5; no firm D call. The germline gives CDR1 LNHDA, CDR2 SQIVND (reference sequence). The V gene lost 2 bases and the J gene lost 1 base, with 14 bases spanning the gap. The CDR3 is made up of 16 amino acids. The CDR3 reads CASSISTSHRQETQYF. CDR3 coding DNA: TGTGCCAGTAGTATATCGACCTCCCACCGCCAAGAGACCCAGTACTTC.

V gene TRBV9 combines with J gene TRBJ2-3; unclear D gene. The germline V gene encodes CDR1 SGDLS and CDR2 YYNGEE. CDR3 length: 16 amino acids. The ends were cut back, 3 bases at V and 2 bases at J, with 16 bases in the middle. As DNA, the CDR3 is TGTGCCAGCAGCGCGAACAATGCTTTTTCCACAGATACGCAGTATTTT. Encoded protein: CASSANNAFSTDTQYF.

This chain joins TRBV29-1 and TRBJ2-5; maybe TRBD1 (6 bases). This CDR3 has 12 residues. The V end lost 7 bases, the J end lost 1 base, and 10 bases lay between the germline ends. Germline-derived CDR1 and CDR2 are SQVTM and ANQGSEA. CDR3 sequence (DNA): TGCAGCGCCTCAGGGGTCCAAGAGACCCAGTACTTC. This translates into CSASGVQETQYF.